These 30 T cell receptor beta chains share one sample of origin, sequenced in a study of cytomegalovirus exposure and HLA in healthy donors. The PCR employed 60 Vbeta primers together with 13 Jbeta primers. TCRdb keeps only in-frame clones here, not all; method: immunoSEQ multiplex PCR. The sample yields approximately 120,000 clones, around 77% seen once. Sequenced: PBMCs. The receptors come from a woman between 40 and 50 years old in good health and CMV-seropositive.

The chain employs TRBV11-2 and TRBJ1-1; D perhaps matches TRBD1 (5 bases). Germline V gene data show CDR1 as SGHAT and CDR2 as FQNNGV. The CDR3 consists of 16 residues. V gave up 3 bases and J gave up 5 bases, with 19 bases separating them. The CDR3 spells CASSFLSREGLTEAFF. The CDR3, as DNA: TGTGCCAGCAGCTTTTTGAGCAGGGAGGGTTTAACTGAAGCTTTCTTT.

This chain links TRBV28 with TRBJ1-1, with D maybe TRBD1 (6 bases). The CDR3 is made up of 13 amino acids. Germline-derived CDR1 and CDR2 are MDHEN and SYDVKM. V shed 10 bases and J shed 8 bases, with 20 bases lying between them. CDR3 DNA: TGTGCCACCTTCGAGGGGGGGATTTTGGAAGCTTTCTTT. Translated, it gives CATFEGGILEAFF.

V gene TRBV4-1 combines with J gene TRBJ1-5; D might be TRBD1 (6 bases). Trimming left V 1 base short and J 4 bases short, with 14 bases between. Germline loops: CDR1 MGHRA, CDR2 YSYEKL. The CDR3 totals 16 residues. CDR3 protein: CASSQVGQGKNQPQHF. The CDR3 nucleotides are TGCGCCAGCAGCCAAGTGGGGCAGGGGAAAAATCAGCCCCAGCATTTT.

The CDR3: CASSDSSSNQPQHF. In DNA form, the CDR3 reads TGTGCCAGCAGTGACAGTTCTAGCAATCAGCCCCAGCATTTT. The V call is TRBV2, the J call TRBJ1-5, with D hard to call. V was clipped by 3 bases and J by 0 bases, with 6 bases between them. Germline lookup yields CDR1 SNHLY and CDR2 FYNNEI. The CDR3 extends over 14 amino acids.

This chain connects TRBV4-1 to TRBJ1-1; TRBD1 might be the D (6 bases). This CDR3 is 14 amino acids long. Germline V gene data show CDR1 as MGHRA and CDR2 as YSYEKL. Deletions cut 5 bases from V and 1 base from J, with 11 bases between. The CDR3 DNA is TGCGCCAGCAGCAGGGGGTTATCGAACACTGAAGCTTTCTTT. This gives the protein CASSRGLSNTEAFF.

The rearrangement uses TRBV18 and TRBJ2-5; 7 nucleotides match TRBD1. CDR1 and CDR2 from the germline V gene are KGHSH and LQKENI. There are 13 residues in the CDR3. J lost 5 bases, V lost 5 bases, and 5 bases had no gene match. This chain's CDR3 is CASSSDRAETQYF. The CDR3 DNA is TGTGCCAGCTCATCCGACAGGGCGGAGACCCAGTACTTC.

This clone was seen once. The chain employs TRBV27 and TRBJ2-1; TRBD2 agrees at 7 bases. The CDR3 sequence is 15 residues long. The V gene end was trimmed by 10 bases and the J gene end by 4 bases; junction bases not matched to a gene: 13. Germline lookup yields CDR1 MNHEY and CDR2 SMNVEV (reference sequence). The CDR3 loop reads CATQAGGSWYNEQFF. In DNA, the CDR3 is TGTGCCACCCAGGCTGGCGGGAGTTGGTACAATGAGCAGTTCTTC.

This clone was picked up a small number of times. The J gene is TRBJ2-2, the V gene TRBV6-1; 7 bases are a match to TRBD1. The CDR3 is made up of 15 amino acids. The V gene's germline CDR1 is MNHNS and CDR2 SASEGT. The junction had 9 bases not matched to a gene; V was cut back by 10 bases and J by 1 base. CDR3 sequence (DNA): TGTGCCACCTGGAGTCGGACAGGGAACACCGGGGAGCTGTTTTTT. This codes for CATWSRTGNTGELFF.

V gene TRBV19 combines with J gene TRBJ2-3; 9 bases are shared with TRBD1. Per the germline V gene, CDR1 is LNHDA and CDR2 is SQIVND (reference sequence). The CDR3 totals 15 residues. V shed 8 bases, J shed 2 bases, and the junction held 8 bases outside the gene matches. CDR3 protein: CASYRDRDPTDTQYF. The CDR3 bases are TGTGCCAGTTACCGGGACAGGGACCCCACAGATACGCAGTATTTT.

In this sample, this clone turned up a few times. The chain couples TRBV27 to TRBJ2-7; D possibly corresponds to TRBD1 (6 bases). CDR1 is MNHEY and CDR2 is SMNVEV in the germline V gene (reference sequence). The CDR3 is made up of 16 amino acids. Trimming took off 3 bases at V and 3 bases at J, with 18 bases between the two ends. As DNA, the CDR3 is TGTGCCAGCAGTTTGACAGGAGACACCGATAACTACGAGCAGTACTTC. It codes for CASSLTGDTDNYEQYF.

The CDR3 nucleotides are TGTGCCAGCAGTGAATTTAGCGGGAGCGCAGATACGCAGTATTTT. This encodes CASSEFSGSADTQYF. The chain uses TRBV25-1 and TRBJ2-3; 9 bases map to TRBD2. J gave up 4 bases and V 1 base, and 3 bases lay outside the gene matches. Germline V gene sequence: CDR1 MGHDK, CDR2 SYGVNS. The CDR3 sequence is 15 residues long.

The chain has TRBV5-1 and TRBJ2-7; 8 bases map to TRBD2. The V segment lost 4 bases and the J segment 4 bases; nucleotides outside the gene matches: 4. CDR1 and CDR2 from the germline V gene are SGHRS and YFSETQ. The CDR3 has 13 amino acids. The CDR3 loop reads CASSASGLYEQYF. In DNA, the CDR3 is TGCGCCAGCAGCGCTAGCGGGCTATACGAGCAGTACTTC.

In regard to this clone: Different DNA sequences within this sample yield the same CDR3. The J gene is TRBJ2-7, the V gene TRBV7-2, with 7 bases identical to TRBD2. The germline V gene has CDR1 SGHTA and CDR2 FQGNSA. The CDR3 loop spans 14 amino acids. J was trimmed by 3 bases and V by 1 base; bases with no gene match: 3. This chain's CDR3 is CASSLVGGDYEQYF. In DNA, the CDR3 is TGTGCCAGCAGCTTAGTGGGGGGGGACTACGAGCAGTACTTC. The whole variable domain, remainder taken from reference TRBV7-2 and TRBJ2-7, is GAGVSQSPSNKVTEKGKDVELRCDPISGHTALYWYRQSLGQGLEFLIYFQGNSAPDKSGLPSDRFSAERTGGSVSTLTIQRTQQEDSAVYLCASSLVGGDYEQYFGPGTRLTVT.

The chain couples TRBV2 to TRBJ2-2, with 7 positions matching TRBD2. Germline V gives CDR1 SNHLY, CDR2 FYNNEI. The CDR3 loop spans 16 amino acids. J lost 3 bases, V lost 1 base, and 5 bases had no gene match. CDR3 protein: CASSEEASGYTGELFF. Here the CDR3 DNA reads TGTGCCAGCAGTGAAGAGGCTAGCGGCTACACCGGGGAGCTGTTTTTT.

The J gene is TRBJ2-3, the V gene TRBV6-1; unclear D gene. Trimming stripped 1 base from V and 3 bases from J, with 8 bases between. The germline V gene encodes CDR1 MNHNS and CDR2 SASEGT. The CDR3 is 14 residues long. CDR3 in amino acids: CASSEVSRTDTQYF. The CDR3 DNA reads TGTGCCAGCAGTGAAGTCTCGAGAACAGATACGCAGTATTTT.

The rearrangement uses TRBV18 and TRBJ2-1, with 12 bases lining up with TRBD2. This CDR3 has 15 amino acids. From germline, CDR1 is KGHSH and CDR2 LQKENI. The junction had 3 bases not matched to a gene; V was cut back by 3 bases and J by 6 bases. This chain's CDR3 is CASSPRTSGINEQFF. CDR3 sequence (DNA): TGTGCCAGCTCACCTAGGACTAGCGGGATCAATGAGCAGTTCTTC.

This chain links TRBV6-4 with TRBJ2-2; D may be TRBD1 (6 bases). The CDR3 consists of 14 residues. V was clipped by 5 bases and J by 3 bases, with 10 bases between them. Per the germline V gene, CDR1 is MRHNA and CDR2 is SNTAGT. CDR3 sequence: CASSTGHDTGELFF. CDR3 nucleotide sequence: TGTGCCAGCAGTACGGGACACGACACCGGGGAGCTGTTTTTT.

The chain has TRBV5-1 and TRBJ2-3; 9 bases are a match to TRBD2. Looked up from germline, CDR1 is SGHRS and CDR2 is YFSETQ. V gave up 3 bases and J gave up 5 bases; unmatched junction bases: 7. The CDR3 has 15 residues. CDR3 bases: TGCGCCAGCAGCTCACGGCGGGAGGGGGGAGATACGCAGTATTTT. Protein sequence: CASSSRREGGDTQYF.

The chain couples TRBV11-3 to TRBJ2-3; 11 bases are a match to TRBD1. Trimming removed 5 bases from V and 4 bases from J; junction bases left unmatched: 5. The length of the CDR3 is 15 residues. Germline V gene data show CDR1 as SGHNT and CDR2 as YENEEA. The CDR3 DNA reads as TGTGCCAGCAGCACCGGGACAGGGGGTCCAGATACGCAGTATTTT. Translated, it gives CASSTGTGGPDTQYF.

The genes are TRBV7-3 and TRBJ2-1; D is perhaps TRBD1 (5 bases). The V and J ends lost 2 bases and 9 bases respectively, with 14 bases between them. The CDR3 is 14 residues long. Germline V gives CDR1 SGHTA, CDR2 FQGTGA. CDR3 residues: CASSLGGKRGEQFF. The CDR3, as DNA: TGTGCCAGCAGCTTAGGTGGGAAAAGGGGTGAGCAGTTCTTC.

The rearrangement uses TRBV5-1 and TRBJ2-1; the match to TRBD2 covers 10 bases. CDR3 length: 16 residues. Unmatched junction bases numbered 8, after V lost 3 bases and J lost 5 bases. Germline values: CDR1 SGHRS, CDR2 YFSETQ. The CDR3 loop is CASSWLAGGVDNEQFF. For the CDR3, the DNA is TGCGCCAGCAGCTGGTTAGCGGGAGGTGTCGACAATGAGCAGTTCTTC.

This rearrangement joins TRBV10-3 to TRBJ1-1, with TRBD1 matching over 7 bases. Germline assignment: CDR1 ENHRY and CDR2 SYGVKD. V lost 2 bases and J lost 6; bases outside the gene matches: 3. There are 13 residues in the CDR3. The CDR3 protein is CAISEETGAEAFF. The DNA of the CDR3 is TGTGCCATCAGTGAGGAAACAGGGGCTGAAGCTTTCTTT.

The chain is built from TRBV6-5 and TRBJ1-4, with TRBD1 matching over 9 bases. V was pared by 4 bases and J by 10 bases, with 7 bases of the junction left unmatched. Germline CDR1 is MNHEY and CDR2 is SVGAGI. This CDR3 spans 14 amino acids. CDR3 DNA: TGTGCCAGCAGTTTAACAGGGGGCGAGGTAAAACTGTTTTTT. Amino acid sequence: CASSLTGGEVKLFF.

V and J are TRBV6-4 and TRBJ2-1; 8 bases are a match to TRBD2. Germline lookup yields CDR1 MRHNA and CDR2 SNTAGT. The CDR3 runs 15 residues. V was clipped by 1 base and J by 9 bases; unmatched bases: 8. CDR3 sequence (DNA): TGTGCCAGCAGTGACTTAACTAGCGGTAGTACTGAGCAGTTCTTC. This gives the protein CASSDLTSGSTEQFF.

V and J are TRBV6-1 and TRBJ2-1; 7 nucleotides align to TRBD2. The CDR3 runs to 13 residues. The germline CDR1 and CDR2 sequences are MNHNS and SASEGT. The ends lost 10 bases at V and 5 bases at J; junction bases unmatched: 8. This CDR3 reads CATTWGGDNEQFF. In DNA, the CDR3 is TGTGCCACCACCTGGGGGGGGGACAATGAGCAGTTCTTC.

This sequence joins TRBV27 and TRBJ2-7; 9 bases align to TRBD2. The germline V gene encodes CDR1 MNHEY and CDR2 SMNVEV (reference sequence). V shed 5 bases and J 2 bases; nucleotides not matched to a gene: 4. This CDR3 is 14 amino acids long. The CDR3 bases are TGTGCCAGCAGTCCAAGCGGGAGGCCCTACGAGCAGTACTTC. It yields the protein CASSPSGRPYEQYF.

This clone was recorded only once. V gene TRBV6-5 combines with J gene TRBJ2-5, with 11 bases aligning to TRBD2. The CDR3 consists of 15 residues. Germline CDR1 is MNHEY and CDR2 is SVGAGI. With V trimmed by 8 bases and J by 1 base, 6 bases remained unmatched. CDR3 sequence reads: CASARLAGFQETQYF. CDR3 coding DNA: TGTGCCAGCGCGAGACTAGCGGGGTTCCAAGAGACCCAGTACTTC.

This clone came up a few times. The genes are TRBV21-1 and TRBJ1-1; the listed D gene, TRBD1, was not tested against the DNA. TRBV21-1 is assigned pseudogene status. The CDR3 spans 13 residues. The CDR3 sequence: CASSKAQGSEAFF. The CDR3 DNA reads TGTGCCAGCAGCAAAGCGCAGGGAAGTGAAGCTTTCTTT.

CDR3 residues: CASSRLTNYGYTF. As DNA, the CDR3 is TGTGCCAGTTCCAGGCTTACTAACTATGGCTACACCTTC. The chain is built from TRBV6-1 and TRBJ1-2; unclear D gene. The ends were cut back, 9 bases at V and 0 bases at J, with 11 bases in the middle. Per the germline V gene, CDR1 is MNHNS and CDR2 is SASEGT. CDR3 length: 13 residues.

V gene TRBV10-3 combines with J gene TRBJ2-4; 8 bases line up with TRBD2. V shed 10 bases and J 1 base; nucleotides not matched to a gene: 6. The germline V gene encodes CDR1 ENHRY and CDR2 SYGVKD. The CDR3 runs to 14 residues. The CDR3 is CATAGGGAKNIQYF. The CDR3 DNA reads as TGTGCCACCGCGGGAGGCGGGGCCAAAAACATTCAGTACTTC.